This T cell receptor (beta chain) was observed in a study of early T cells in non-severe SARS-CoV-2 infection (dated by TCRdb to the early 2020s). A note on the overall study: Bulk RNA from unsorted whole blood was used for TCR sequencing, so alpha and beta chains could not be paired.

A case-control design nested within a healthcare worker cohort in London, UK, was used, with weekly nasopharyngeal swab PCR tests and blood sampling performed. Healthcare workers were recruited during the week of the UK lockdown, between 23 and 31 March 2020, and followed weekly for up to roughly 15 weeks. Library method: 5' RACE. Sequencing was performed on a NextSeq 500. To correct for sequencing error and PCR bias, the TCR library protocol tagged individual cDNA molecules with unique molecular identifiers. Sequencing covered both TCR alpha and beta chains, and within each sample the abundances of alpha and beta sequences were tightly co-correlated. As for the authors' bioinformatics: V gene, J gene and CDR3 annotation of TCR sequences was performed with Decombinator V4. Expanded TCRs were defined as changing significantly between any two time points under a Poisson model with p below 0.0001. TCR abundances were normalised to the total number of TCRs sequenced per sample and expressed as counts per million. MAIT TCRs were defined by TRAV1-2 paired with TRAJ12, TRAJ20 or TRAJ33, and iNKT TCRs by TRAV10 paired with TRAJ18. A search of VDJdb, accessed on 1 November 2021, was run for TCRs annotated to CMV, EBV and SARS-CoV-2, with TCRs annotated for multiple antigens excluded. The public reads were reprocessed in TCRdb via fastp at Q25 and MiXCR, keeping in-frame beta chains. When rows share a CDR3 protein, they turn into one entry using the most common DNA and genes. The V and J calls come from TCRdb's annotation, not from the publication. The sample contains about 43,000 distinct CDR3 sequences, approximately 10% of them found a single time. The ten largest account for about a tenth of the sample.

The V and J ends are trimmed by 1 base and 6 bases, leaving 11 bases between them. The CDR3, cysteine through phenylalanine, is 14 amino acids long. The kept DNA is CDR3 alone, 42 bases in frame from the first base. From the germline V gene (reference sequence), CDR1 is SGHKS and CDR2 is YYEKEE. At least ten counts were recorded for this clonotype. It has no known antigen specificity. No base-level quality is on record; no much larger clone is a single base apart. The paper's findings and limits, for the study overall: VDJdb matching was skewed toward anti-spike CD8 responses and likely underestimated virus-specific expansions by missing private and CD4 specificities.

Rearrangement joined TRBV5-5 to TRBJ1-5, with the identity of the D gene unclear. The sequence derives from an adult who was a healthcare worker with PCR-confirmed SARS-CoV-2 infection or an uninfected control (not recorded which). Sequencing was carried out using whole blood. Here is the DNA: TGTGCCAGCAGCTTGTTGGGAGGTTCTCAGCCCCAGCATTTT. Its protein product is CASSLLGGSQPQHF.